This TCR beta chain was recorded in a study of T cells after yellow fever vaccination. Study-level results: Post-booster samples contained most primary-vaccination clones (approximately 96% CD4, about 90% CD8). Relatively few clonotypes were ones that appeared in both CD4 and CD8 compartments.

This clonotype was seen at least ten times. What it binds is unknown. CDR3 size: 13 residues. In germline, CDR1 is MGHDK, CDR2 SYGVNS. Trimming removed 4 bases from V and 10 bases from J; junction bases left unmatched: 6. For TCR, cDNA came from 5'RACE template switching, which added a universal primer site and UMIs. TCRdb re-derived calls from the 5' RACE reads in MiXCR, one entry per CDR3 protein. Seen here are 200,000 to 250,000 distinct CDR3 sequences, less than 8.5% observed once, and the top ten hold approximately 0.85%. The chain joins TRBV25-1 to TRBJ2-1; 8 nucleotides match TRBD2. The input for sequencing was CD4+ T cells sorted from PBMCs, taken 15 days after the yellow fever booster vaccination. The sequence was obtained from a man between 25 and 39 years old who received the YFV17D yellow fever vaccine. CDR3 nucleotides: TGTGCCAGCAGTGGGTCCGGGAGGGGAGAGCAGTTCTTC. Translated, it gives CASSGSGRGEQFF. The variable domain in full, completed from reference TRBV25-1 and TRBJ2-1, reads EADIYQTPRYLVIGTGKKITLECSQTMGHDKMYWYQQDPGMELHLIHYSYGVNSTEKGDLSSESTVSRIRTEHFPLTLESARPSHTSQYLCASSGSGRGEQFFGPGTRLTVL.